This T cell receptor (beta chain) was identified during a study of shared clonotypes between healthy human individuals. A note on this clone: As yet, its antigen is unknown.

Germline V lookup: CDR1 MNHEY, CDR2 SVGAGI. The CDR3 extends over 15 amino acids. V was pared by 6 bases and J by 4 bases, with 15 bases between. TCRdb's copy holds only in-frame clones and misses some; the assay was immunoSEQ multiplex PCR. Counted here are 1.4 million or so clones, around 98.5% occurring once; the ten biggest clones make up 0.36%. CD4+ cells were split into CD45RA+ naive and CD45RA-negative memory subsets. Study-wide points: Naive CD4 clonotypes were shared across a few donors at around 5.4%.

The chain uses TRBV6-5 and TRBJ1-4; D gene uncertain. The sequenced sample consisted of naive CD4+ T cells sorted from blood. As for subset: CD45RA+ positively selected. The sequence was obtained from a young man in good health. CDR3 nucleotide sequence: TGTGCCAGCAGCCTAAGCTACCTTGGTAATGAAAAACTGTTTTTT. As protein: CASSLSYLGNEKLFF.